This T cell receptor (beta chain) was documented in a study of blood T cell repertoires in COVID-19. This table comes from immunoSEQ multiplex PCR, and its TCRdb copy is limited to in-frame clones, with some not included. The repertoire holds 200,000 to 250,000 clones, with around 87% as singletons. Sequencing was performed on PBMCs or T cells enriched from blood (not recorded which). The clonotype comes from a woman in her 30s with acute COVID-19.

The CDR3 reads CASSSPRGASTDTQYF. In DNA form, the CDR3 reads TGCGCCAGCAGCTCACCGCGGGGGGCGAGCACAGATACGCAGTATTTT. The chain joins TRBV5-1 to TRBJ2-3; 8 bases fit TRBD2. V shed 3 bases and J 0 bases; nucleotides not matched to a gene: 6. The CDR3 runs 16 residues. The germline V gene has CDR1 SGHRS and CDR2 YFSETQ.